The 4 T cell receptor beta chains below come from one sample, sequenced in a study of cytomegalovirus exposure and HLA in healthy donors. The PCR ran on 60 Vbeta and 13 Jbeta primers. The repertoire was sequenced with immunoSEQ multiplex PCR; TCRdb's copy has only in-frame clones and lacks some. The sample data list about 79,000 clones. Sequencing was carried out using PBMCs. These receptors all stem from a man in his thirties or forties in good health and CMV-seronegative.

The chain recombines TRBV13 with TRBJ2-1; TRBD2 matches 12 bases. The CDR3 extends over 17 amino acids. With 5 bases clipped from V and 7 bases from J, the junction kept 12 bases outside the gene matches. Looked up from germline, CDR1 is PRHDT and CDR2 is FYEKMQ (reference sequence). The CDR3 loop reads CASSNVLAGGPANEQFF. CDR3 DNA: TGTGCCAGCAGCAATGTCCTAGCGGGGGGGCCGGCTAATGAGCAGTTCTTC.

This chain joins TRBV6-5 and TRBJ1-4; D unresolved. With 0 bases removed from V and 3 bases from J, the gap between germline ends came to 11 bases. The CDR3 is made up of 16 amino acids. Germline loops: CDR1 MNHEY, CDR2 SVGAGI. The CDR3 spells CASSYSGRSANEKLFF. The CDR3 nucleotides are TGTGCCAGCAGTTACTCAGGGAGGAGCGCTAATGAAAAACTGTTTTTT.

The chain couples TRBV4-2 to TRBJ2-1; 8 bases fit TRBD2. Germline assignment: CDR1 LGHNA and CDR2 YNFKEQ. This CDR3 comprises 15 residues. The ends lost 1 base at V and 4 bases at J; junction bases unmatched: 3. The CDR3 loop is CASSQAGGVYNEQFF. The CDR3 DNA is TGTGCCAGCAGCCAAGCGGGGGGGGTTTACAATGAGCAGTTCTTC.

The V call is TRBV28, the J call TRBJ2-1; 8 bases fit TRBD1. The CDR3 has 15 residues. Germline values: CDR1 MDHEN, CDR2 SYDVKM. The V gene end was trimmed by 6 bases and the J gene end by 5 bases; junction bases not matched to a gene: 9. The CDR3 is CASRRRTGTDNEQFF. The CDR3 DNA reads TGTGCCAGCAGGAGGAGGACAGGGACCGACAATGAGCAGTTCTTC. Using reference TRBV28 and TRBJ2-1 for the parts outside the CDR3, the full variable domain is DVKVTQSSRYLVKRTGEKVFLECVQDMDHENMFWYRQDPGLGLRLIYFSYDVKMKEKGDIPEGYSVSREKKERFSLILESASTNQTSMYLCASRRRTGTDNEQFFGPGTRLTVL.